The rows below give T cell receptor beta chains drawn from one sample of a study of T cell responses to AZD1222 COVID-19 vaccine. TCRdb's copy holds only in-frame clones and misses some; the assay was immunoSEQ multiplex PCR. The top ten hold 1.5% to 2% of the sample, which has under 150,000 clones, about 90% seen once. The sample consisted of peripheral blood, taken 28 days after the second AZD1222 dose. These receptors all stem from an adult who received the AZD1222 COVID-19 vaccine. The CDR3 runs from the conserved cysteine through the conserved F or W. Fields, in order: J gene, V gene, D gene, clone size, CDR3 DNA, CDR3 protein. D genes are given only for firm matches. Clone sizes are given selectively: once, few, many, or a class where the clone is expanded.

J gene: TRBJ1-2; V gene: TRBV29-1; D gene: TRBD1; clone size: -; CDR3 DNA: TGCAGCGTTGAAGATTGGGGACAGGTGTCGGGCGGCTACACCTTC; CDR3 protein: CSVEDWGQVSGGYTF
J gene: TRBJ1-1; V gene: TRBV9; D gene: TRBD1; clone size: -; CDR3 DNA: TGTGCCAGCAGCGCTACAGGGGGGGTTGTGAACACTGAAGCTTTCTTT; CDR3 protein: CASSATGGVVNTEAFF
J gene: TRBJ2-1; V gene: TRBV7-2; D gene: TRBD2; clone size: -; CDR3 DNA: TGTGCCAGCAGCTTAGTGGCTAGCGGTGGGGATGAGCAGTTCTTC; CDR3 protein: CASSLVASGGDEQFF
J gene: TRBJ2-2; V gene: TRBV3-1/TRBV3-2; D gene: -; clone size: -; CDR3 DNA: TGTGCCAGCAGCCAGGTCTTACTTAACACCGGGGAGCTGTTTTTT; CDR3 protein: CASSQVLLNTGELFF
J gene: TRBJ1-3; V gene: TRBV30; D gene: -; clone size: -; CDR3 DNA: TGTGCCTGGAACGTCGGCTCTGGAAACACCATATATTTT; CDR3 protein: CAWNVGSGNTIYF
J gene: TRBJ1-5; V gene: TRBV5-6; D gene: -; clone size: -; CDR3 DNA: TGTGCCAGCAGCTGGGGGGCGGGAAATAGCAATCAGCCCCAGCATTTT; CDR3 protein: CASSWGAGNSNQPQHF
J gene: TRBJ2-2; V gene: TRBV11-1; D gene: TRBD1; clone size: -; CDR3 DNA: TGTGCCAGCAGCCCCGGACAGGGTACCGCCGGGGAGCTGTTTTTT; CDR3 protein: CASSPGQGTAGELFF
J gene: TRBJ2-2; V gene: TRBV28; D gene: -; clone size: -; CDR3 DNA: TGTGCCAGCAGTCCCCCCCTGGGGGCTACGAACACCGGGGAGCTGTTTTTT; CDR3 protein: CASSPPLGATNTGELFF
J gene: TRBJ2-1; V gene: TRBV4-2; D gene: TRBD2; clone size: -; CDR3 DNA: TGTGCCAGCAGCCGCGCGGGGGGGGTAACCTACAATGAGCAGTTCTTC; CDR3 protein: CASSRAGGVTYNEQFF
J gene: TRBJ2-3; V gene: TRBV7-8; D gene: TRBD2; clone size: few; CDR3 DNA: TGTGCCAGCAGCCCTGTAGCGGGAGGGCAGACAGATACGCAGTATTTT; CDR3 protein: CASSPVAGGQTDTQYF
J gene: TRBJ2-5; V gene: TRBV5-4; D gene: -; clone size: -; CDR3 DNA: TGTGCCAGCAGCCCTGGGGCCGGTGAATCGGAGACCCAGTACTTC; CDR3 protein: CASSPGAGESETQYF
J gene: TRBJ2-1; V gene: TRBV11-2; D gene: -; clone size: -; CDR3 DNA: TGTGCCAGCAGCCCGCCTCCATACAATGAGCAGTTCTTC; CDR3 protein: CASSPPPYNEQFF
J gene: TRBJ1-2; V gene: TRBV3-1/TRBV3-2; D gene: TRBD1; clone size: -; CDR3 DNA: TGTGCCAGCAGCCAACCTGGGACAGGATCTGGCTACACCTTC; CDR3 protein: CASSQPGTGSGYTF
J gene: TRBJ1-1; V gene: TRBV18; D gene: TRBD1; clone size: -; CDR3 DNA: TGTGCCAGCTCATCACAGGGGGCTGGGAACACTGAAGCTTTCTTT; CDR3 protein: CASSSQGAGNTEAFF